The source of this T cell receptor beta chain is a study of shared clonotypes between healthy human individuals. Background on the study: Researchers drew samples from a couple of women and a few men aged 18 to 49. Overall study findings and caveats: Generation of non-shared clonotypes was less probable than generation of clonotypes shared by all four donors. Researchers sampled blood only, noting tissue repertoires likely differ.

CDR3 length: 15 residues. Germline CDR1 SQVTM, CDR2 ANQGSEA. With 4 bases clipped from V and 3 bases from J, the junction kept 8 bases outside the gene matches. Repertoires were generated with immunoSEQ multiplex PCR, while TCRdb's copy carries only in-frame clones and drops some. The repertoire holds 550,000 to 750,000 clones, just over 90% seen once, with nearly 25% in the top ten. About this clone: The antigen is not known.

Positive CCR7 selection of CD45RO-negative cells yielded the naive CD8 cells, and terminally differentiated effector memory CD45RA+ cells were excluded. The rearrangement uses TRBV29-1 and TRBJ2-5; 10 bases align to TRBD2. Material: naive CD8+ T cells sorted from blood. The TCR was taken from a man aged 30-40 years in good health. CDR3 protein: CSVVLAGDRKETQYF. Here the CDR3 DNA reads TGCAGCGTTGTTCTAGCGGGAGATCGGAAAGAGACCCAGTACTTC.